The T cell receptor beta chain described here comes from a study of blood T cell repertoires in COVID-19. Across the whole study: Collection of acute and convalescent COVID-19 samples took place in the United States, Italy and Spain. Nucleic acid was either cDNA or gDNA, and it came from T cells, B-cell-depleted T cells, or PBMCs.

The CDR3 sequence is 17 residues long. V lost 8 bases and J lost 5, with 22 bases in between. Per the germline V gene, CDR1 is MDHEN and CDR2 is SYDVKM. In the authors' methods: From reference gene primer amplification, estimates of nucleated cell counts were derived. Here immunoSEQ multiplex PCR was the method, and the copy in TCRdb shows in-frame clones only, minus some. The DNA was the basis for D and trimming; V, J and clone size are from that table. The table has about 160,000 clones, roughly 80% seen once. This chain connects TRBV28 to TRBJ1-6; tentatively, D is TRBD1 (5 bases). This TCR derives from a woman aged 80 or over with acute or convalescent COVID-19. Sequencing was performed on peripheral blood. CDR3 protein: CASHSRGSRGNNSPLHF. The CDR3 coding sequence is TGTGCCAGCCACTCCCGCGGGTCGCGGGGCAATAATTCACCCCTCCACTTT. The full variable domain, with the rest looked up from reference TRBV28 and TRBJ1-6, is DVKVTQSSRYLVKRTGEKVFLECVQDMDHENMFWYRQDPGLGLRLIYFSYDVKMKEKGDIPEGYSVSREKKERFSLILESASTNQTSMYLCASHSRGSRGNNSPLHFGNGTRLTVT.